What follows describes a single T cell receptor (beta chain). V dropped 5 bases and J dropped 6 bases, with 19 bases sitting between them. Germline V lookup: CDR1 MNHEY, CDR2 SMNVEV (reference sequence). The CDR3 length is 16 residues. This sample stems from a study of blood T cell repertoires in COVID-19. As for the study in general: PBMCs, B-cell-depleted T cells, or T cells were the source of the cDNA or gDNA that made up the material.

As processed by the authors: Estimated nucleated cell counts came from reference gene primer amplification. The protocol was immunoSEQ multiplex PCR, while the TCRdb copy is restricted to in-frame clones and leaves out a portion. The D gene and trimming were derived from the DNA, and the V and J assignments and clone size from that table. The sample yields about 410,000 clones, just over 85% seen once. The sequence came from a woman aged 25 to 39 with active or convalescent COVID-19. Specimen: peripheral blood. J is TRBJ2-2 and V is TRBV27; tentatively, D is TRBD2 (6 bases). CDR3 region: CASSGVGGFLSGELFF. CDR3 coding DNA: TGTGCCAGCAGTGGCGTGGGGGGTTTTCTATCCGGGGAGCTGTTTTTT.